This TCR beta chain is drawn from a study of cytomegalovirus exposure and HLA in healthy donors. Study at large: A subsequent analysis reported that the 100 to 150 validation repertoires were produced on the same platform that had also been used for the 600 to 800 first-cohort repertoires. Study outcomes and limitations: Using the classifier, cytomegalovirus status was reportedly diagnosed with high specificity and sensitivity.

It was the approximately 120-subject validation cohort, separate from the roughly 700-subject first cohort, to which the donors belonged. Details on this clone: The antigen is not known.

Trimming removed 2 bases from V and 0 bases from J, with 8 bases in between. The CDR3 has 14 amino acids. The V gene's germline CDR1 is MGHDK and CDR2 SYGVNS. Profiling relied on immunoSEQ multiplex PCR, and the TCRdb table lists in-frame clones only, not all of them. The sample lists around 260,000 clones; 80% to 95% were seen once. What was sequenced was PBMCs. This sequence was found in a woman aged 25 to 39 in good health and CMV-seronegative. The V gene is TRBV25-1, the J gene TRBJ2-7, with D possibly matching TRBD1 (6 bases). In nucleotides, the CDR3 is TGTGCCAGCAGTGAAGGGGACATCTCCTACGAGCAGTACTTC. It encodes CASSEGDISYEQYF.